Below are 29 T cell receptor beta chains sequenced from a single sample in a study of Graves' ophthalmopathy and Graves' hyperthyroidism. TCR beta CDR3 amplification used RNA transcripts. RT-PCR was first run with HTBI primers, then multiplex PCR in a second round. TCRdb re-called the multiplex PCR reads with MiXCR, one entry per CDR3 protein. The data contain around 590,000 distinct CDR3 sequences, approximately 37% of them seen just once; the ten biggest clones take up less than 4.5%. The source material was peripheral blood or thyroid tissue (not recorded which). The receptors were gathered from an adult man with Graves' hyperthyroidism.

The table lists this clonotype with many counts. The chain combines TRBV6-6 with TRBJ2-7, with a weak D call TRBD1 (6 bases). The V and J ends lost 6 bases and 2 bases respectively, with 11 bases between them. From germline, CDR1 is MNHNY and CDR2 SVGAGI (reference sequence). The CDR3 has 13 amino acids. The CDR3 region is CASSWTAPYEQYF. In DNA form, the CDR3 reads TGTGCCAGCAGCTGGACAGCCCCCTACGAGCAGTACTTC.

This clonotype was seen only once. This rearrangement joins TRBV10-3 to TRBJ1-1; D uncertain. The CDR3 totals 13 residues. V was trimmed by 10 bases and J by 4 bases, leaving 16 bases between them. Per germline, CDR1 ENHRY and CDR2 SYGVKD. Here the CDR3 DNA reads TGTGCCAGCCTTTTCCTAGCGGGCACTGAAGCTTTCTTT. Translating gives CASLFLAGTEAFF.

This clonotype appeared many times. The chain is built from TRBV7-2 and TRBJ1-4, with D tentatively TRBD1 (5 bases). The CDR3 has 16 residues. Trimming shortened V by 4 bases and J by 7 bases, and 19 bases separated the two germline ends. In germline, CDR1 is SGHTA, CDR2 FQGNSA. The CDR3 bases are TGTGCCAGCAGCTCTACTCCGGACATGGGGGTTGAAAAACTGTTTTTT. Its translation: CASSSTPDMGVEKLFF.

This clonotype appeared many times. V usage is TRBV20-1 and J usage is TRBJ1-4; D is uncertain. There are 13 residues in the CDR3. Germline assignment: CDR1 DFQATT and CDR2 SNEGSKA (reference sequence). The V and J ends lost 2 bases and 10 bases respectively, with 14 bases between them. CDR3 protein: CSARPPQSGKLFF. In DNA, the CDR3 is TGCAGTGCTAGACCACCTCAAAGCGGAAAACTGTTTTTT.

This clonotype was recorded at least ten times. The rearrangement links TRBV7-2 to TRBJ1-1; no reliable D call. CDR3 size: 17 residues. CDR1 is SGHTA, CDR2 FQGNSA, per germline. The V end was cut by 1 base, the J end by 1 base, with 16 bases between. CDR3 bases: TGTGCCAGCAGCTTAGAAGTCTATCCCAGGCCGAACACTGAAGCTTTCTTT. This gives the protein CASSLEVYPRPNTEAFF.

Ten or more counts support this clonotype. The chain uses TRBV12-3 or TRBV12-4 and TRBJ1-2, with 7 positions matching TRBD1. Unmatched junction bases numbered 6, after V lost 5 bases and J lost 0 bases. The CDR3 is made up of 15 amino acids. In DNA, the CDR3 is TGTGCCAGCAGTCGGGGACAGTCCGCTAACTATGGCTACACCTTC. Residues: CASSRGQSANYGYTF.

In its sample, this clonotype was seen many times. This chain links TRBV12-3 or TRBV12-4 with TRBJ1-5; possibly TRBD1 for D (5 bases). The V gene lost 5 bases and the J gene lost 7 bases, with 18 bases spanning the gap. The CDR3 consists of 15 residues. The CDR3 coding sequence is TGTGCCAGCAGTACAGTGGCCGAAGGGGACCAGCCCCAGCATTTT. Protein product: CASSTVAEGDQPQHF.

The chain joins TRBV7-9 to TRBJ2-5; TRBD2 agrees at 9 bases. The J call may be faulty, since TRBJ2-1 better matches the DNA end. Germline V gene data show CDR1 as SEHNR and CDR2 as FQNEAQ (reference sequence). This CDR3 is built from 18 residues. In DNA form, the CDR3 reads TGTGCCAGCAGCGGGGAGGAAATAGCGGGGGCCTTCTACAATGAGCAGTTCTTC. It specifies CASSGEEIAGAFYNEQFF.

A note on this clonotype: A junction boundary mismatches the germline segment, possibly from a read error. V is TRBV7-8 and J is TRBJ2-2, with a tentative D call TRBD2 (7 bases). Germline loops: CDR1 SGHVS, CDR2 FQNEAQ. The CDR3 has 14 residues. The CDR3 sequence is CTSSRGANTGKLFF. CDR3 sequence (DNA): TGTACCAGCAGCCGGGGGGCGAACACCGGGAAGCTGTTTTTT.

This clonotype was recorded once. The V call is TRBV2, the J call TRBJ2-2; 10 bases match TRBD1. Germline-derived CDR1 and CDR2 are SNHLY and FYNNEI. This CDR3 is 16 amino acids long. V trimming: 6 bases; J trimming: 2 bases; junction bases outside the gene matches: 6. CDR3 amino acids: CASSDGTGANTGELFF. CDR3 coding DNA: TGTGCCAGCAGCGACGGGACAGGGGCTAACACCGGGGAGCTGTTTTTT. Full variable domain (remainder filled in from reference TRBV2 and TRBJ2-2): EPEVTQTPSHQVTQMGQEVILRCVPISNHLYFYWYRQILGQKVEFLVSFYNNEISEKSEIFDDQFSVERPDGSNFTLKIRSTKLEDSAMYFCASSDGTGANTGELFFGEGSRLTVL.

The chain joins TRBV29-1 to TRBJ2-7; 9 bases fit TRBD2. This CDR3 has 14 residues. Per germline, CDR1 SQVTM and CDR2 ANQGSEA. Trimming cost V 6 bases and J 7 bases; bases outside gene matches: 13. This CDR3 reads CSVELAGAYNEQYF. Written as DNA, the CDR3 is TGCAGCGTGGAATTAGCGGGAGCCTACAATGAGCAGTACTTC.

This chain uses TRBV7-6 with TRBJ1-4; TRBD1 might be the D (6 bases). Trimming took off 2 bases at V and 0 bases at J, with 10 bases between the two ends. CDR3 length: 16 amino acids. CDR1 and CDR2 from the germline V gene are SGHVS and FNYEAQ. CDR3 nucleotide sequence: TGTGCCAGCAGCTTAACGAGGGGGTCAACTAATGAAAAACTGTTTTTT. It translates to CASSLTRGSTNEKLFF.

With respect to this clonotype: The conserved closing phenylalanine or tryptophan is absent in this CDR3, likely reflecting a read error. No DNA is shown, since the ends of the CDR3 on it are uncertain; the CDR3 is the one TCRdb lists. The CDR3 loop is CAASGGAANYGYTL. The chain has TRBV24-1 and TRBJ1-2; the table calls TRBD1, which could not be checked here. The CDR3 totals 14 residues, both ends included. Germline-derived CDR1 and CDR2 are KGHDR and SFDVKD.

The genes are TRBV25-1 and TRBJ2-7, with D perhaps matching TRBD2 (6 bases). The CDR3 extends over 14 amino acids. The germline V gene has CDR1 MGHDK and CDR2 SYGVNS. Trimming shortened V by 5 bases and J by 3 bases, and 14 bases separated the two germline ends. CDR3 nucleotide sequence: TGTGCCAGCAGTTTGACTAGGTTCATCTACGAGCAGTACTTC. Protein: CASSLTRFIYEQYF.

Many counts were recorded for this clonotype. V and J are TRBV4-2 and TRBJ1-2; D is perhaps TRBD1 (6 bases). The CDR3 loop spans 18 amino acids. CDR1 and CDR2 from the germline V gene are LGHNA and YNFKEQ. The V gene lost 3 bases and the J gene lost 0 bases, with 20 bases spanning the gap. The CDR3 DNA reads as TGTGCCAGCAGCCACCAACAGGGAGCAGCGGTATCTAACTATGGCTACACCTTC. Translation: CASSHQQGAAVSNYGYTF.

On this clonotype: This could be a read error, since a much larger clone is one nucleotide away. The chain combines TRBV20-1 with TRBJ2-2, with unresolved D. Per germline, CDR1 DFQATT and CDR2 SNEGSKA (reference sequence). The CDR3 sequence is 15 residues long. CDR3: CSAGEPTRNTGELFF. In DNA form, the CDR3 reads TGCAGTGCTGGAGAGCCGACGCGAAACACCGGGGAGCTGTTTTTT.

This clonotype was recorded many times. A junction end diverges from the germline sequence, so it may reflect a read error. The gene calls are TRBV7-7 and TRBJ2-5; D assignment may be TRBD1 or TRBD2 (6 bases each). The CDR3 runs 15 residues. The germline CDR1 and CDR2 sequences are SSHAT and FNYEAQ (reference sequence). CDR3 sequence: CASSSGDSGYETQYF. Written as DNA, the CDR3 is TGTGCTAGCAGCTCAGGGGACTCAGGGTATGAGACCCAGTACTTC.

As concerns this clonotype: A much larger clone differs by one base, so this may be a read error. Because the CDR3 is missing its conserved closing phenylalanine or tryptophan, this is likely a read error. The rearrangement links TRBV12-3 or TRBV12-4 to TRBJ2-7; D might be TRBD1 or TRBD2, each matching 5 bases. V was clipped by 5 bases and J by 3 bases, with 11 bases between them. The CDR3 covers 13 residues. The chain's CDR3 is CASSPGPNYEQYL. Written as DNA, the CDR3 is TGTGCCAGCAGTCCGGGACCGAACTACGAGCAGTACCTC.

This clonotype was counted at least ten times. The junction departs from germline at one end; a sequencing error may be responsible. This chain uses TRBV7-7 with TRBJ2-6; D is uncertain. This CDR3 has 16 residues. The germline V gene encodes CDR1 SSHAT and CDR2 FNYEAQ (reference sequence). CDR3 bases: TGTGCTAGCAGCTTAGCAGGAAAGGCTGGGGCCAACGTCCTGACTTTC. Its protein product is CASSLAGKAGANVLTF.

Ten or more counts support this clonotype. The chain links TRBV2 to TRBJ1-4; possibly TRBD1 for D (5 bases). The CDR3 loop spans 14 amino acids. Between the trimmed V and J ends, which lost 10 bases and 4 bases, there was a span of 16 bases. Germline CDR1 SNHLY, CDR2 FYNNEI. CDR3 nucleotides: TGTGCCACTCAAAGGGGACGGTATAATGAAAAACTGTTTTTT. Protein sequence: CATQRGRYNEKLFF.

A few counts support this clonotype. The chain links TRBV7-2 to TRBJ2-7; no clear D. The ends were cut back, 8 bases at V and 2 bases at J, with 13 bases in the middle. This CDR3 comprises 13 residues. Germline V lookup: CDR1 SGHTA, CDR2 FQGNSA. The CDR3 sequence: CASSASTPYEQYF. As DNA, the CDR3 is TGTGCCAGCTCAGCCAGTACCCCCTACGAGCAGTACTTC.

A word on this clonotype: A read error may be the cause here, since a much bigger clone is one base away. The CDR3 DNA reads TGTGCCAGCAGCTCCGGGGCAGAAAATCAGCCCCAGCATTTT. Encoded protein: CASSSGAENQPQHF. The chain recombines TRBV6-2 or TRBV6-3 with TRBJ1-5; tentatively, D is TRBD1 (5 bases). Trimming pared 6 bases from V and 4 bases from J, leaving 13 bases between. This CDR3 region has 14 residues. Germline V gene data show CDR1 as MNHEY and CDR2 as SVGEGT.

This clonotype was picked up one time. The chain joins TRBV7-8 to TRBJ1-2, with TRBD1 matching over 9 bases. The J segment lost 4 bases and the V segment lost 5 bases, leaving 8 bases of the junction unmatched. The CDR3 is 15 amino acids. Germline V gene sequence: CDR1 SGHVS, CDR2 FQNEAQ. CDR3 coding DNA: TGTGCCAGCAGCCGAAGGACAGGGGTCATCTATGGCTACACCTTC. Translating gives CASSRRTGVIYGYTF.

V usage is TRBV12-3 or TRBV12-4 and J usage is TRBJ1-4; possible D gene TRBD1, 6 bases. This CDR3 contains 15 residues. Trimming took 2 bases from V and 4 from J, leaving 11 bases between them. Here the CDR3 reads CASSLRGRDNEKLFF. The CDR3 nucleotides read TGTGCCAGCAGTTTACGGGGGCGGGATAATGAAAAACTGTTTTTT.

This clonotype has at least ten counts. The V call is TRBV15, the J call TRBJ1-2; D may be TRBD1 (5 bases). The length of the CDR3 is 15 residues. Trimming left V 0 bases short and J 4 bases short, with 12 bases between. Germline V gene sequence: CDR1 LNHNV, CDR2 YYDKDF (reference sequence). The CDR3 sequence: CATSREGQAFYGYTF. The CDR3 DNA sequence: TGTGCCACCAGCAGAGAGGGGCAGGCCTTCTATGGCTACACCTTC.

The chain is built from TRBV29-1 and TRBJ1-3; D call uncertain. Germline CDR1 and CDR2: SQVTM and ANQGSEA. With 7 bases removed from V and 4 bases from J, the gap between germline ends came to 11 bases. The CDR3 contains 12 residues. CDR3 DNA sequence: TGCAGCGCAGGCTCCGGGGGAAACACCATATATTTT. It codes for CSAGSGGNTIYF. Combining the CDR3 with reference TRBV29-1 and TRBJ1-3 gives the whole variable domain SAVISQKPSRDICQRGTSLTIQCQVDSQVTMMFWYRQQPGQSLTLIATANQGSEATYESGFVIDKFPISRPNLTFSTLTVSNMSPEDSSIYLCSAGSGGNTIYFGEGSWLTVV.

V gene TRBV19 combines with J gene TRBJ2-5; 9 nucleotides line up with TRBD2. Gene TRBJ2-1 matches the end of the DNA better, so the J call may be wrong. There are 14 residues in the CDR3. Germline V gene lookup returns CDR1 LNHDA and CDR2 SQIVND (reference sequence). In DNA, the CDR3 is TGTGCCAGTAGATGGGGGCCAGCGGGAGGCGAGCAGTTCTTC. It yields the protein CASRWGPAGGEQFF.

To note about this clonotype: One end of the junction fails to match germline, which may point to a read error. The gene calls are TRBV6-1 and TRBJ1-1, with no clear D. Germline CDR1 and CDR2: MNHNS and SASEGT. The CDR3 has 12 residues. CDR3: CVSHSPNTEAFF. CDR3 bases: TGTGTCAGCCACAGCCCGAACACTGAAGCTTTCTTT.

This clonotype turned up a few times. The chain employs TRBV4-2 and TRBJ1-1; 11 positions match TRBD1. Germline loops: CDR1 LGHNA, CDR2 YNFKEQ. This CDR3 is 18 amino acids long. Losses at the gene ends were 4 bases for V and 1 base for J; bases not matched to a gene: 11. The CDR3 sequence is CASSLQSGTGGANTEAFF. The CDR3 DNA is TGTGCCAGCAGCCTACAGTCCGGGACAGGGGGGGCGAACACTGAAGCTTTCTTT.